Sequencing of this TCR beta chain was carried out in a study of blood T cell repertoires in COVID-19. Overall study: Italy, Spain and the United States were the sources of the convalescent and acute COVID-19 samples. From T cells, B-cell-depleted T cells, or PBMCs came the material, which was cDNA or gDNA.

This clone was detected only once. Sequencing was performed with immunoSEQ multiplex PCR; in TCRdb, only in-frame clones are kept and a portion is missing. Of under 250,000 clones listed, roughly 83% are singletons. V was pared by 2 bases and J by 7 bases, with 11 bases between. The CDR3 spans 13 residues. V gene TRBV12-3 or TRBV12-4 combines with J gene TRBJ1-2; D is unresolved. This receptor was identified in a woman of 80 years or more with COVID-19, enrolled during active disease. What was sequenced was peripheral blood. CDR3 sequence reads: CASSLITAAGYTF. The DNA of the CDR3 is TGTGCCAGCAGTTTAATCACGGCGGCTGGCTACACCTTC.